These 10 T cell receptor beta chains share one sample of origin, sequenced in a study of T cell responses to AZD1222 COVID-19 vaccine. Assay: immunoSEQ multiplex PCR; the TCRdb copy retains only in-frame clones and omits some. The sample lists over 90,000 clones, about 90% occurring once. Sequenced here: peripheral blood, sampled on day 0 of AZD1222 vaccination. The receptors were sampled from an adult in good health.

J is TRBJ1-3 and V is TRBV6-1; TRBD1 aligns across 7 bases. The germline gives CDR1 MNHNS, CDR2 SASEGT. The CDR3 consists of 16 residues. Trimming took 2 bases from V and 3 from J; bases not matched to a gene: 7. The CDR3 protein is CASSESAGGGGNTIYF. The CDR3 DNA reads TGTGCCAGCAGTGAAAGTGCAGGGGGTGGTGGAAACACCATATATTTT.

The chain is built from TRBV10-3 and TRBJ2-3, with D unclear. This CDR3 comprises 15 residues. Germline values: CDR1 ENHRY, CDR2 SYGVKD. V lost 3 bases, J lost 6 bases, and 16 bases lay in between. This chain's CDR3 is CAISDGPVLSDTQYF. CDR3 nucleotides: TGTGCCATCAGTGACGGTCCTGTCTTATCCGATACGCAGTATTTT.

The chain is built from TRBV2 and TRBJ2-7, with 7 bases that match TRBD1. In germline, CDR1 is SNHLY, CDR2 FYNNEI. V lost 7 bases and J lost 6; bases outside the gene matches: 6. The CDR3 runs 12 residues. The CDR3 here is CASNTGQVEQYF. The CDR3 nucleotides read TGTGCCAGCAATACTGGACAGGTCGAGCAGTACTTC.

J is TRBJ2-7 and V is TRBV28, with TRBD2 as a possible D gene (5 bases). CDR3 length: 12 amino acids. Germline V gene sequence: CDR1 MDHEN, CDR2 SYDVKM. V was trimmed by 4 bases and J by 7 bases, leaving 11 bases between them. The CDR3 protein is CASSYYRREQYF. The CDR3 region has the DNA TGTGCCAGCAGTTACTACCGGAGGGAGCAGTACTTC.

The chain links TRBV19 to TRBJ1-3; the D gene is possibly TRBD1 (6 bases). The V gene's germline CDR1 is LNHDA and CDR2 SQIVND (reference sequence). This CDR3 region has 14 residues. Trimming shortened V by 9 bases and J by 0 bases, and 12 bases separated the two germline ends. CDR3 bases: TGTGCCAGCAAAACAGGGAGCTCTGGAAACACCATATATTTT. Its protein is CASKTGSSGNTIYF.

This rearrangement joins TRBV29-1 to TRBJ1-1; D may be TRBD1 (5 bases). V lost 6 bases to trimming and J lost 0 bases, with 11 bases between them. The CDR3 consists of 13 residues. Per germline, CDR1 SQVTM and CDR2 ANQGSEA. The CDR3 protein is CSVAGRLNTEAFF. The CDR3 region has the DNA TGCAGCGTAGCGGGACGGTTGAACACTGAAGCTTTCTTT.

The V call is TRBV7-9, the J call TRBJ2-7, with D uncertain. The V gene lost 3 bases and the J gene lost 2 bases, with 8 bases spanning the gap. This CDR3 contains 13 residues. Per germline, CDR1 SEHNR and CDR2 FQNEAQ (reference sequence). DNA for the CDR3: TGTGCCAGCAGCTTCCGCCAGGCCTACGAGCAGTACTTC. It translates to CASSFRQAYEQYF.

The V and J genes are TRBV29-1 and TRBJ1-3, with D tentatively TRBD1 (5 bases). The CDR3 has 13 residues. Germline loops: CDR1 SQVTM, CDR2 ANQGSEA. V lost 2 bases to trimming and J lost 2 bases, with 7 bases between them. CDR3 region: CSVERGPGNTIYF. In nucleotides, the CDR3 is TGCAGCGTTGAACGGGGCCCTGGAAACACCATATATTTT. Variable domain in full (rest from reference TRBV29-1 and TRBJ1-3): SAVISQKPSRDICQRGTSLTIQCQVDSQVTMMFWYRQQPGQSLTLIATANQGSEATYESGFVIDKFPISRPNLTFSTLTVSNMSPEDSSIYLCSVERGPGNTIYFGEGSWLTVV.

The chain employs TRBV7-9 and TRBJ2-1, with 8 bases aligning to TRBD2. Unmatched junction bases numbered 6, after V lost 8 bases and J lost 0 bases. The germline V gene has CDR1 SEHNR and CDR2 FQNEAQ (reference sequence). The CDR3 runs to 15 residues. CDR3 protein: CASREGTYSYNEQFF. DNA of the CDR3: TGTGCCAGCCGGGAGGGCACCTACTCCTACAATGAGCAGTTCTTC.

The genes are TRBV29-1 and TRBJ2-7, with D uncertain. V was shortened by 7 bases and J by 4 bases, with 11 bases between the two germline ends. The CDR3 is 11 residues long. From germline, CDR1 is SQVTM and CDR2 ANQGSEA. Here the CDR3 reads CSASDEYEQYF. The DNA for the CDR3 is TGCAGCGCCTCGGACGAATACGAGCAGTACTTC.